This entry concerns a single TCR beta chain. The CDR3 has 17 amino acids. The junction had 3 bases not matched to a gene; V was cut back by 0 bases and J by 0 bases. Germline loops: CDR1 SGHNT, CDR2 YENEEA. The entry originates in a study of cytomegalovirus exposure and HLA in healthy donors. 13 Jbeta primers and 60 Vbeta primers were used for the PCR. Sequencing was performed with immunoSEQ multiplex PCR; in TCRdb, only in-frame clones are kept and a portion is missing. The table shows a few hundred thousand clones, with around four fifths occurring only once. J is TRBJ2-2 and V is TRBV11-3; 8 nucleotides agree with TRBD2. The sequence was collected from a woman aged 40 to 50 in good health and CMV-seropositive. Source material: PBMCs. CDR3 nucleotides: TGTGCCAGCAGCTTAGACCCAGCGGGAGCGAACACCGGGGAGCTGTTTTTT. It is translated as CASSLDPAGANTGELFF.